Listed below are T cell receptor beta chains from one sample, sequenced in a study of long-term antiretroviral therapy in people with HIV. The method was immunoSEQ multiplex PCR; TCRdb's version includes in-frame clones alone and lacks a portion of them. The sample carries about 39,000 clones, approximately 87% recorded once. The material was unsorted PBMCs, obtained 1.2 years after starting antiretroviral therapy. These receptor sequences come from a woman aged 50 to 60 with HIV. Each CDR3 is given with its conserved first and last residue. The order of the fields is J gene, clone size, V gene, D gene, CDR3 protein, CDR3 DNA. D genes are given only for firm matches. Clone size is stated in some rows and not others, as once, few, many or a class when expanded.

J: TRBJ2-1
size: NA
V: TRBV7-2
D: TRBD2
CDR3: CASSFRGASSGGPYNEQFF
DNA: TGTGCCAGCAGCTTTCGAGGCGCCTCCAGCGGGGGGCCATACAATGAGCAGTTCTTC

J: TRBJ2-6
size: few
V: TRBV7-3
D: TRBD1
CDR3: CASSPGQGLSSGANVLTF
DNA: TGTGCCAGCAGCCCAGGACAGGGTCTCTCCTCTGGGGCCAACGTCCTGACTTTC

J: TRBJ2-5
size: NA
V: TRBV7-9
D: NA
CDR3: CASSRVGADGETQYF
DNA: TGTGCCAGCAGCCGGGTTGGGGCGGATGGGGAGACCCAGTACTTC

J: TRBJ2-5
size: NA
V: TRBV7-2
D: TRBD1
CDR3: CASSRTGGETQYF
DNA: TGTGCCAGCAGTCGTACAGGGGGGGAGACCCAGTACTTC

J: TRBJ1-1
size: NA
V: TRBV5-4
D: NA
CDR3: CASGNVGRGDGTEAFF
DNA: TGTGCCAGCGGAAACGTGGGGAGGGGGGACGGAACTGAAGCTTTCTTT

J: TRBJ2-7
size: NA
V: TRBV7-8
D: NA
CDR3: CASSLNPAGTFRLQQYF
DNA: TGTGCCAGCAGCTTAAATCCTGCCGGGACCTTTCGTTTGCAGCAGTACTTC

J: TRBJ2-5
size: NA
V: TRBV5-4
D: TRBD2
CDR3: CASSAAKASGGSGETQYF
DNA: TGTGCCAGCAGCGCGGCGAAGGCTAGCGGGGGATCGGGGGAGACCCAGTACTTC

J: TRBJ1-5
size: NA
V: TRBV7-3
D: NA
CDR3: CASSLQGDQPQHF
DNA: TGTGCCAGCAGCTTACAGGGTGATCAGCCCCAGCATTTT

J: TRBJ1-2
size: NA
V: TRBV7-6
D: NA
CDR3: CASSYSDSRNYGYTF
DNA: TGTGCCAGCAGCTATTCGGACTCCCGAAACTATGGCTACACCTTC

J: TRBJ2-1
size: NA
V: TRBV9
D: NA
CDR3: CASEGDGSEQFF
DNA: TGTGCCAGCGAGGGGGACGGGAGTGAGCAGTTCTTC

J: TRBJ2-2
size: NA
V: TRBV28
D: NA
CDR3: CASSFPPREREYNTGELFF
DNA: TGTGCCAGCAGTTTTCCTCCTAGGGAAAGGGAATATAACACCGGGGAGCTGTTTTTT

J: TRBJ2-1
size: NA
V: TRBV7-6
D: TRBD1
CDR3: CASSPHNRGYEQFF
DNA: TGTGCCAGCAGCCCCCACAACAGGGGATATGAGCAGTTCTTC

J: TRBJ2-2
size: NA
V: TRBV5-1
D: TRBD2
CDR3: CASSKIAGETGELFF
DNA: TGCGCCAGCAGCAAAATAGCGGGGGAGACCGGGGAGCTGTTTTTT

J: TRBJ2-3
size: NA
V: TRBV11-3
D: NA
CDR3: CASSGSGRIGNTQYF
DNA: TGTGCCAGCAGCGGCAGTGGGAGAATAGGGAATACGCAGTATTTT

J: TRBJ1-2
size: NA
V: TRBV5-1
D: NA
CDR3: CASSLGLRDLPDGYTF
DNA: TGCGCCAGCAGCTTGGGATTACGGGACCTTCCTGATGGCTACACCTTC

J: TRBJ1-5
size: NA
V: TRBV15
D: NA
CDR3: CATAGNSNQPQHF
DNA: TGTGCCACCGCCGGGAACAGCAATCAGCCCCAGCATTTT

J: TRBJ1-2
size: NA
V: TRBV19
D: TRBD1
CDR3: CASSPHPSGGKGYGYTF
DNA: TGTGCCAGTAGTCCCCACCCATCAGGGGGCAAGGGCTATGGCTACACCTTC

J: TRBJ2-6
size: once
V: TRBV2
D: NA
CDR3: CASSEWGTNVLTF
DNA: TGTGCCAGCAGTGAATGGGGTACCAACGTCCTGACTTTC

J: TRBJ1-2
size: NA
V: TRBV6-1
D: NA
CDR3: CASTPGIGGYTF
DNA: TGTGCCAGCACTCCGGGGATAGGTGGCTACACCTTC

J: TRBJ2-3
size: NA
V: TRBV7-6
D: NA
CDR3: CASSPTEAVNTQYF
DNA: TGTGCCAGCAGCCCTACTGAAGCGGTTAATACGCAGTATTTT

J: TRBJ1-1
size: NA
V: TRBV19
D: TRBD1
CDR3: CASSSQGPTEAFF
DNA: TGTGCCAGTAGCTCACAGGGGCCCACTGAAGCTTTCTTT

J: TRBJ2-6
size: NA
V: TRBV9
D: NA
CDR3: CASSVATDTQSGANVLTF
DNA: TGTGCCAGCAGCGTAGCCACGGATACTCAATCTGGGGCCAACGTCCTGACTTTC

J: TRBJ1-5
size: few
V: TRBV4-1
D: TRBD1
CDR3: CASSRQGQANQPQHF
DNA: TGCGCCAGCAGCCGGCAGGGACAGGCAAACCAGCCCCAGCATTTT

J: TRBJ2-5
size: NA
V: TRBV18
D: NA
CDR3: CASSLQGLETQYF
DNA: TGTGCCAGCTCACTCCAGGGGTTGGAGACCCAGTACTTC

J: TRBJ2-7
size: NA
V: TRBV30
D: TRBD1
CDR3: CAWSVRKGAGSNEQYF
DNA: TGTGCCTGGAGTGTACGGAAGGGGGCAGGGTCCAACGAGCAGTACTTC

J: TRBJ2-3
size: NA
V: TRBV7-2
D: TRBD2
CDR3: CASSRTSGDTDTQYF
DNA: TGTGCCAGCAGCCGGACTAGCGGGGATACAGATACGCAGTATTTT

J: TRBJ1-3
size: NA
V: TRBV27
D: NA
CDR3: CASSLGLTFSGNTIYF
DNA: TGTGCCAGCAGTTTGGGACTGACTTTCTCTGGAAACACCATATATTTT

J: TRBJ1-4
size: NA
V: TRBV19
D: NA
CDR3: CASRDATNEKLFF
DNA: TGTGCCAGTAGGGATGCAACTAATGAAAAACTGTTTTTT

J: TRBJ1-5
size: NA
V: TRBV7-3
D: NA
CDR3: CASSPRVNKPQHF
DNA: TGTGCCAGCAGCCCTCGGGTCAACAAGCCCCAGCATTTT

J: TRBJ1-1
size: NA
V: TRBV18
D: NA
CDR3: CASSPERAPNTEAFF
DNA: TGTGCCAGCTCACCAGAGAGGGCGCCGAACACTGAAGCTTTCTTT

J: TRBJ2-5
size: NA
V: TRBV27
D: TRBD2
CDR3: CASSASSGGSLYF
DNA: TGTGCCAGCAGTGCCTCTAGCGGGGGGTCCCTTTACTTC

J: TRBJ2-7
size: NA
V: TRBV19
D: TRBD2
CDR3: CASTSGGYEQYF
DNA: TGTGCCAGTACTAGCGGGGGCTACGAGCAGTACTTC

J: TRBJ1-1
size: NA
V: TRBV5-4
D: NA
CDR3: CASSFFKRGGMNTEAFF
DNA: TGTGCCAGCAGCTTTTTTAAGCGGGGGGGCATGAACACTGAAGCTTTCTTT

J: TRBJ2-3
size: NA
V: TRBV15
D: TRBD2
CDR3: CATSRAPRTSGGGDTQYF
DNA: TGTGCCACCAGCAGAGCCCCCCGGACTAGCGGGGGAGGCGATACGCAGTATTTT

J: TRBJ2-6
size: NA
V: TRBV4-1
D: NA
CDR3: CASSQVGTESSGANVLTF
DNA: TGCGCCAGCAGCCAAGTCGGGACCGAAAGCTCTGGGGCCAACGTCCTGACTTTC

J: TRBJ2-3
size: NA
V: TRBV6-1
D: NA
CDR3: CASSGQLTDTQYF
DNA: TGTGCCAGCAGCGGGCAGCTCACAGATACGCAGTATTTT

J: TRBJ2-7
size: NA
V: TRBV14
D: NA
CDR3: CASSQAGGNPYEQYF
DNA: TGTGCCAGCAGCCAAGCCGGCGGGAACCCCTACGAGCAGTACTTC

J: TRBJ2-1
size: NA
V: TRBV7-9
D: NA
CDR3: CASSLGGTVYNEQFF
DNA: TGTGCCAGCAGCTTAGGAGGGACGGTGTACAATGAGCAGTTCTTC

J: TRBJ2-2
size: NA
V: TRBV19
D: TRBD1
CDR3: CASTPGQGGPIGELFF
DNA: TGTGCCAGTACCCCGGGACAGGGTGGCCCCATCGGGGAGCTGTTTTTT

J: TRBJ2-7
size: NA
V: TRBV5-8
D: NA
CDR3: CASRDGTGYYEQYF
DNA: TGTGCCAGCAGGGATGGGACTGGCTATTACGAGCAGTACTTC

J: TRBJ1-2
size: NA
V: TRBV5-1
D: TRBD1
CDR3: CASSPTGVGGYTF
DNA: TGCGCCAGCAGCCCTACAGGGGTGGGTGGCTACACCTTC

J: TRBJ1-1
size: NA
V: TRBV6-5
D: NA
CDR3: CASSSPGRRTEAFF
DNA: TGTGCCAGCAGTTCACCGGGACGTCGCACTGAAGCTTTCTTT

J: TRBJ2-3
size: NA
V: TRBV2
D: NA
CDR3: CASSERGRLADTQYF
DNA: TGTGCCAGCAGTGAACGGGGGCGGTTAGCAGATACGCAGTATTTT

J: TRBJ1-5
size: NA
V: TRBV9
D: NA
CDR3: CASSVGPGLGQPQHF
DNA: TGTGCCAGCAGCGTAGGGCCAGGGTTAGGGCAGCCCCAGCATTTT

J: TRBJ2-5
size: NA
V: TRBV5-5
D: NA
CDR3: CASSLSLAQETQYF
DNA: TGTGCCAGCAGCTTGAGCTTAGCGCAAGAGACCCAGTACTTC

J: TRBJ1-3
size: NA
V: TRBV6-5
D: TRBD1
CDR3: CASSFTTGWGNTIYF
DNA: TGTGCCAGCAGTTTCACGACAGGGTGGGGAAACACCATATATTTT

J: TRBJ2-1
size: NA
V: TRBV10-1
D: NA
CDR3: CASSDTHEQFF
DNA: TGCGCCAGCAGTGATACGCATGAGCAGTTCTTC

J: TRBJ1-3
size: NA
V: TRBV9
D: NA
CDR3: CASSVGVAGAGNTIYF
DNA: TGTGCCAGCAGCGTAGGGGTCGCAGGAGCTGGAAACACCATATATTTT

J: TRBJ2-7
size: NA
V: TRBV30
D: NA
CDR3: CAWSDQSSYEQYF
DNA: TGTGCCTGGAGTGACCAGAGCTCCTACGAGCAGTACTTC

J: TRBJ2-3
size: NA
V: TRBV5-1
D: NA
CDR3: CASSLIEGTDTQYF
DNA: TGCGCCAGCAGCTTGATAGAGGGCACAGATACGCAGTATTTT

J: TRBJ2-7
size: NA
V: TRBV7-2
D: NA
CDR3: CASSFGRNSYEQYF
DNA: TGTGCCAGCAGCTTTGGTAGGAACTCCTACGAGCAGTACTTC

J: TRBJ2-1
size: NA
V: TRBV5-6
D: NA
CDR3: CASSVTGISYNEQFF
DNA: TGTGCCAGCAGCGTCACAGGGATCTCCTACAATGAGCAGTTCTTC

J: TRBJ1-3
size: once
V: TRBV9
D: NA
CDR3: CASSESGSGNTIYF
DNA: TGTGCCAGCAGCGAGTCGGGCTCTGGAAACACCATATATTTT

J: TRBJ1-3
size: NA
V: TRBV7-6
D: NA
CDR3: CASSLTRSSGNTIYF
DNA: TGTGCCAGCAGCTTAACCCGAAGCTCTGGAAACACCATATATTTT

J: TRBJ1-1
size: once
V: TRBV11-2
D: NA
CDR3: CASSLVEGLNTEAFF
DNA: TGTGCCAGCAGCTTAGTGGAGGGGCTGAACACTGAAGCTTTCTTT

J: TRBJ2-2
size: NA
V: TRBV4-3
D: TRBD2
CDR3: CASSQDRLAGGPGELFF
DNA: TGCGCCAGCAGCCAAGATCGGCTAGCGGGGGGGCCCGGGGAGCTGTTTTTT

J: TRBJ2-7
size: NA
V: TRBV11-1
D: NA
CDR3: CASSLENYEQYF
DNA: TGTGCCAGCAGCTTGGAGAACTACGAGCAGTACTTC

J: TRBJ2-2
size: NA
V: TRBV4-2
D: NA
CDR3: CASSQEARLNTGELFF
DNA: TGTGCCAGCAGCCAAGAGGCTCGACTTAACACCGGGGAGCTGTTTTTT

J: TRBJ2-7
size: NA
V: TRBV29-1
D: NA
CDR3: CSGRIGGNSYEQYF
DNA: TGCAGCGGGAGAATCGGGGGCAACTCCTACGAGCAGTACTTC